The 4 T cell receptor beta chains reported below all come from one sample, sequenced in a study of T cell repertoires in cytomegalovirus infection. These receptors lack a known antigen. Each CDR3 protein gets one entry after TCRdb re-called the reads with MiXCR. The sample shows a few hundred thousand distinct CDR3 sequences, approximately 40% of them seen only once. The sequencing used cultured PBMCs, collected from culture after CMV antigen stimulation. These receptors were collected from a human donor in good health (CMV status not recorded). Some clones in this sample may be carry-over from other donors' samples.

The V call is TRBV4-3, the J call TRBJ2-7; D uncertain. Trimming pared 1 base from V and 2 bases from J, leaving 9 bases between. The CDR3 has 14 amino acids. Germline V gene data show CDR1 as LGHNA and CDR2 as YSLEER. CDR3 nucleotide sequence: TGCGCCAGCAGCCAAGGGGTCCGCACCTACGAGCAGTACTTC. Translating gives CASSQGVRTYEQYF.

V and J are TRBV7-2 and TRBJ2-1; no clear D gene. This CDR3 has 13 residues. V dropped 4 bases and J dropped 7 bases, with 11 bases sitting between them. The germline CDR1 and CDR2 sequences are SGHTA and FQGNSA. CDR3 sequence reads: CASSSLARNEQFF. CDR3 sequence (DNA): TGTGCCAGCAGCTCCCTTGCCCGAAATGAGCAGTTCTTC.

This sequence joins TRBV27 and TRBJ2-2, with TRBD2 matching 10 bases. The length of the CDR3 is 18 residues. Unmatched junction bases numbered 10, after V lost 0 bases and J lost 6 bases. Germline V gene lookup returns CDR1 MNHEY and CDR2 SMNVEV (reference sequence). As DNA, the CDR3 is TGTGCCAGCAGTTTATCGTACGGGGCTAGCGGGAGCGCCGGGGAGCTGTTTTTT. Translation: CASSLSYGASGSAGELFF.

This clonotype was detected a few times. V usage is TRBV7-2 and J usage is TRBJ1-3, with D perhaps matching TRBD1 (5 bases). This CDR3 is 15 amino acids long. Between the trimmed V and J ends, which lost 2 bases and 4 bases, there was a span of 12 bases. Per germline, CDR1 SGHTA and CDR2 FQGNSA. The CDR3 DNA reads TGTGCCAGCAGCTTACGAGGGGTACACGGAAACACCATATATTTT. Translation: CASSLRGVHGNTIYF.